This is a list of T cell receptor beta chains from one sample in a study of shared clonotypes between healthy human individuals. Data came from immunoSEQ multiplex PCR; TCRdb stores just in-frame clones and leaves some out. Among roughly 170,000 clones listed, 66% were seen once. The sequencing input was memory CD4+ T cells sorted from blood. The receptors come from a man aged 25-45 years in good health. CDR3s include the opening cysteine and the closing phenylalanine or tryptophan. A D gene is named only where the DNA matches it firmly. Some rows mark clone size as missing; the rest say once, few, many or name a class of expanded clone.

V gene	D gene	J gene	clone size	CDR3 protein	CDR3 DNA
TRBV19	.	TRBJ2-6	once	CASRDISGANVLTF	TGTGCCAGCCGAGATATCTCTGGGGCCAACGTCCTGACTTTC
TRBV27	TRBD1	TRBJ2-3	.	CASSSGQGVVGTDTQYF	TGTGCCAGCAGTTCAGGACAGGGGGTAGTCGGAACAGATACGCAGTATTTT
TRBV28	.	TRBJ2-6	.	CASSPQGFGANVLTF	TGTGCCAGCAGCCCACAGGGCTTTGGGGCCAACGTCCTGACTTTC
TRBV6-4	TRBD2	TRBJ2-1	.	CANRVKREAYNEQFF	TGTGCCAACAGGGTAAAGCGGGAGGCCTACAATGAGCAGTTCTTC
TRBV15	.	TRBJ2-2	once	CATSRELRRGELFF	TGTGCCACCAGCAGAGAACTCCGGCGGGGGGAGCTGTTTTTT
TRBV29-1	.	TRBJ2-6	many	CSVVGGSGANVLTF	TGCAGCGTTGTTGGGGGATCTGGGGCCAACGTCCTGACTTTC
TRBV6-1	TRBD1	TRBJ1-5	once	CASSRTGGNQPQHF	TGTGCCAGCAGCAGGACAGGGGGCAATCAGCCCCAGCATTTT
TRBV9	.	TRBJ2-7	.	CASSVAGGTEQYF	TGTGCCAGCAGCGTGGCAGGTGGTACGGAGCAGTACTTC
TRBV9	TRBD2	TRBJ2-3	.	CASSGWRGGADTQYF	TGTGCCAGCAGCGGCTGGAGGGGAGGGGCAGATACGCAGTATTTT
TRBV28	TRBD1	TRBJ2-1	.	CASSPTGAWDNEQFF	TGTGCCAGCAGCCCCACAGGGGCATGGGACAATGAGCAGTTCTTC
TRBV15	.	TRBJ2-2	.	CATSSYSGLPGAGELFF	TGTGCCACCAGCAGTTACTCGGGACTCCCAGGGGCCGGGGAGCTGTTTTTT